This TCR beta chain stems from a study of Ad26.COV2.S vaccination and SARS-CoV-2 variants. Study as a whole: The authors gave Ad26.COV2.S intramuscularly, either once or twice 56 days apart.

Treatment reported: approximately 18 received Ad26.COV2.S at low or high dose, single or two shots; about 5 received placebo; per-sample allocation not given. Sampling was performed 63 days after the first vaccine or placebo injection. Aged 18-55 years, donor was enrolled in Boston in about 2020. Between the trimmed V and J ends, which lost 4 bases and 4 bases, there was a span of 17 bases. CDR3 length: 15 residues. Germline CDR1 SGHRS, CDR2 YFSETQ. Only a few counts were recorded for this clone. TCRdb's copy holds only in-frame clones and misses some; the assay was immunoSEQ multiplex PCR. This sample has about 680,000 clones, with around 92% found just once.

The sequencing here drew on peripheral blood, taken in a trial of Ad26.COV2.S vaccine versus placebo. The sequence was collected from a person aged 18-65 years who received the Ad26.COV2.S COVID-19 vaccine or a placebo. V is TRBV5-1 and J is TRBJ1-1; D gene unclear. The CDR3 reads CASSPLAPSSTEAFF. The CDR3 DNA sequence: TGCGCCAGCAGCCCGTTGGCCCCCTCTAGCACTGAAGCTTTCTTT. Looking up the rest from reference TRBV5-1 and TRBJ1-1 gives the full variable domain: KAGVTQTPRYLIKTRGQQVTLSCSPISGHRSVSWYQQTPGQGLQFLFEYFSETQRNKGNFPGRFSGRQFSNSRSEMNVSTLELGDSALYLCASSPLAPSSTEAFFGQGTRLTVV.